One T cell receptor (beta chain) is described in this entry. Its antigen remains unidentified. This record belongs to a study of cytomegalovirus exposure and HLA in healthy donors. The PCR ran on 60 Vbeta and 13 Jbeta primers. Per the original data handling: The authors later counted about 80 million unique TCR beta chains, roughly 10 million of them shared. Sequenced by immunoSEQ multiplex PCR; TCRdb stores in-frame clones only, minus some. V, J and clone size are taken as reported in that table, and D and trimming were inferred from the DNA itself. The sample holds about 180,000 clones, 80% to 85% seen once. Germline CDR1 reads MNHNS; CDR2 reads SASEGT. With V trimmed by 4 bases and J by 1 base, 0 bases remained unmatched. The CDR3 totals 13 residues. Study findings and constraints: Accurate prediction of HLA-A and HLA-B alleles (for most subjects) was reportedly achieved from TCR beta sequences. Rare sequences made up most TCRs, while some public TCRs were found in many donors. The study had only CMV serostatus as immune exposure information.

The receptor's source is a woman aged 25 to 39 in good health and CMV-seronegative. Sequenced material: PBMCs. The genes are TRBV6-1 and TRBJ1-2; TRBD1 aligns across 7 bases. Written as DNA, the CDR3 is TGTGCCAGCAGTGGACAGGGTAACTATGGCTACACCTTC. Amino acid sequence: CASSGQGNYGYTF.